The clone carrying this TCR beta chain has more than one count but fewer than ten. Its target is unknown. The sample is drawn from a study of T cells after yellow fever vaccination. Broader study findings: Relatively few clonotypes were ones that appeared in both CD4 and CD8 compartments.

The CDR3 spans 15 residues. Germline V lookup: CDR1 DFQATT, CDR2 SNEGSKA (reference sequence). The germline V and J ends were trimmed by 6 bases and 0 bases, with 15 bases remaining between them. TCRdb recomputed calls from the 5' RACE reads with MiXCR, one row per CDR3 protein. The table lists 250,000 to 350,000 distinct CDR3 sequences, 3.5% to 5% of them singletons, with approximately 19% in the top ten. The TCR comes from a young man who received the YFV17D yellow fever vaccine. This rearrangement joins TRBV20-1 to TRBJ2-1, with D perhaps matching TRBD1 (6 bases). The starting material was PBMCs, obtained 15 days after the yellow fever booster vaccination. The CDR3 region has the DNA TGCAGTGCAAAACAGGGTACGAGCTCCTACAATGAGCAGTTCTTC. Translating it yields CSAKQGTSSYNEQFF.